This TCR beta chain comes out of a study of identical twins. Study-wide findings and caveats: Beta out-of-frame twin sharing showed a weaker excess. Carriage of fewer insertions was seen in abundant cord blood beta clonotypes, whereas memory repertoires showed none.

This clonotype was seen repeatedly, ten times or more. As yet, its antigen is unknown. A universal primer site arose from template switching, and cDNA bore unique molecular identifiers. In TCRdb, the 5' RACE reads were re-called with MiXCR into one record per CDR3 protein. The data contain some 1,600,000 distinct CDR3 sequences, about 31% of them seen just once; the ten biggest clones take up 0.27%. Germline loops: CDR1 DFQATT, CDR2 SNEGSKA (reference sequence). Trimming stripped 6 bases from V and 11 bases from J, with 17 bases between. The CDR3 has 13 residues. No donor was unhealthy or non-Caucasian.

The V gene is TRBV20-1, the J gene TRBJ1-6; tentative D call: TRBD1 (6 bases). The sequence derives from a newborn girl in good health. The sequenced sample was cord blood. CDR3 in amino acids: CSAQSYRVTPLHF. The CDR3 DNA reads TGCAGTGCCCAATCATACAGGGTAACACCCCTCCACTTT.